This T cell receptor beta chain stems from a study of PD-1 blockade in mismatch repair-deficient tumors. With regard to this clone: What it binds is not known.

Generated by immunoSEQ multiplex PCR, the TCRdb table keeps only in-frame clones and is missing some. Here the sample spans under 50,000 clones, roughly 82% being singletons. PCR or immunohistochemistry showed mismatch repair deficiency in every enrolled patient. V was clipped by 5 bases and J by 3 bases, with 14 bases between them. Germline V gene data show CDR1 as SGHVS and CDR2 as FQNEAQ. The CDR3 contains 15 residues. Notes on the study in general: Tumor-resident clones, often undetectable pretreatment in blood, expanded then contracted after pembrolizumab.

The starting material was PBMCs, obtained before pembrolizumab treatment. V gene TRBV7-8 combines with J gene TRBJ2-1; D possibly corresponds to TRBD1 (6 bases). This sequence originates from an adult with mismatch repair-deficient cancer. The CDR3 loop is CASSVNRDRYNEQFF. The DNA for the CDR3 is TGTGCCAGCAGCGTTAACAGGGACCGCTACAATGAGCAGTTCTTC.